Shown below are 27 T cell receptor beta chains from a single sample sequenced in a study of blood T cell repertoires in COVID-19. Sequencing used immunoSEQ multiplex PCR; TCRdb keeps in-frame clones, though not all of them. The repertoire holds approximately 160,000 clones, with roughly 90% as singletons. Sequenced sample: peripheral blood. These receptor sequences come from a woman aged 65 to 85 with acute or convalescent COVID-19.

This sequence joins TRBV20-1 and TRBJ2-1, with 11 bases lining up with TRBD2. There are 14 residues in the CDR3. The germline V gene has CDR1 DFQATT and CDR2 SNEGSKA (reference sequence). Losses at the gene ends were 3 bases for V and 6 bases for J; bases not matched to a gene: 4. The CDR3: CSASSGGAGNEQFF. CDR3 DNA sequence: TGCAGTGCTAGTAGCGGGGGGGCTGGCAATGAGCAGTTCTTC.

The chain recombines TRBV5-5 with TRBJ1-2, with 7 nucleotides matching TRBD1. Germline lookup yields CDR1 SGHKS and CDR2 YYEKEE (reference sequence). The CDR3 runs 17 residues. J gave up 0 bases and V 4 bases, and 12 bases lay outside the gene matches. The CDR3 here is CASSPTFFQGANYGYTF. The CDR3 DNA is TGTGCCAGCAGCCCTACTTTTTTCCAGGGGGCTAACTATGGCTACACCTTC. Based on the CDR3 plus reference TRBV5-5 and TRBJ1-2, the full variable domain is DAGVTQSPTHLIKTRGQQVTLRCSPISGHKSVSWYQQVLGQGPQFIFQYYEKEERGRGNFPDRFSARQFPNYSSELNVNALLLGDSALYLCASSPTFFQGANYGYTFGSGTRLTVV.

The J gene is TRBJ2-7, the V gene TRBV4-1; 7 bases line up with TRBD2. Trimming at V came to 0 bases and at J to 0 bases, leaving 5 bases not matched to a gene. From germline, CDR1 is MGHRA and CDR2 YSYEKL. The CDR3 consists of 16 residues. CDR3 DNA: TGCGCCAGCAGCCAAGACCCCGGGACTAACTCCTACGAGCAGTACTTC. Translated, it gives CASSQDPGTNSYEQYF.

The chain employs TRBV28 and TRBJ1-3, with D tentatively TRBD1 (5 bases). This CDR3 is 12 amino acids long. Germline V gene data show CDR1 as MDHEN and CDR2 as SYDVKM. V was trimmed by 10 bases and J by 1 base, leaving 8 bases between them. CDR3 sequence reads: CATTDSGNTIYF. As DNA, the CDR3 is TGTGCCACGACAGATTCTGGAAACACCATATATTTT.

V and J are TRBV2 and TRBJ1-5; 7 bases are a match to TRBD1. V lost 6 bases to trimming and J lost 7 bases; unmatched junction nucleotides: 12. The CDR3 runs to 15 residues. Germline CDR1 reads SNHLY; CDR2 reads FYNNEI. CDR3 residues: CASSLDREARQPQHF. In nucleotides, the CDR3 is TGTGCCAGCAGCCTCGACAGGGAAGCACGGCAGCCCCAGCATTTT.

The chain has TRBV30 and TRBJ2-7; 11 positions match TRBD2. This CDR3 is built from 14 residues. Trimming took 4 bases from V and 6 from J; bases not matched to a gene: 8. Germline V gives CDR1 GTSNPN, CDR2 SVGIG (reference sequence). This chain's CDR3 is CAWNLTSGSGEQYF. DNA for the CDR3: TGTGCCTGGAATCTAACTAGCGGGAGTGGCGAGCAGTACTTC. Complete variable domain (other parts from reference TRBV30 and TRBJ2-7): SQTIHQWPATLVQPVGSPLSLECTVEGTSNPNLYWYRQAAGRGLQLLFYSVGIGQISSEVPQNLSASRPQDRQFILSSKKLLLSDSGFYLCAWNLTSGSGEQYFGPGTRLTVT.

This chain joins TRBV3-1 (or the pseudogene TRBV3-2) and TRBJ1-2; tentatively, D is TRBD1 (6 bases). This CDR3 is built from 13 residues. Germline CDR1 is LGHDT and CDR2 is YNNKEL (reference sequence). Trimming took 0 bases from V and 6 from J, leaving 8 bases between them. The CDR3 spells CASSQEGHHGYTF. The CDR3 coding sequence is TGTGCCAGCAGCCAAGAGGGACACCATGGCTACACCTTC.

This rearrangement joins TRBV18 to TRBJ1-5; no clear D. Germline CDR1 is KGHSH and CDR2 is LQKENI. V was clipped by 5 bases and J by 3 bases, with 5 bases between them. This CDR3 has 12 amino acids. The CDR3 coding sequence is TGTGCCAGCTCAGTCTTCAATCAGCCCCAGCATTTT. Protein product: CASSVFNQPQHF.

This clone was seen only once. The chain recombines TRBV6-6 with TRBJ2-1, with 9 bases aligning to TRBD2. The CDR3 loop spans 16 amino acids. The trim removed 2 bases at V and 6 bases at J, leaving 8 bases unmatched. The germline V gene has CDR1 MNHNY and CDR2 SVGAGI (reference sequence). CDR3 loop: CASSYGAGGLFNEQFF. The CDR3, as DNA: TGTGCCAGCAGTTACGGGGCGGGAGGGTTATTCAATGAGCAGTTCTTC.

The J gene is TRBJ1-1, the V gene TRBV28; possible D gene TRBD1, 5 bases. The CDR3 runs 12 residues. CDR1 and CDR2 from the germline V gene are MDHEN and SYDVKM. V was pared by 5 bases and J by 10 bases, with 14 bases between. CDR3 sequence reads: CASSTSTDRAFF. The CDR3 bases are TGTGCCAGCAGTACCTCGACAGACAGAGCTTTCTTT.

The chain links TRBV6-5 to TRBJ2-7; D is uncertain. This CDR3 comprises 14 residues. Trimming took 3 bases from V and 5 from J, leaving 14 bases between them. Germline V lookup: CDR1 MNHEY, CDR2 SVGAGI. This chain's CDR3 is CASSYSNRLDEQYF. The CDR3 region has the DNA TGTGCCAGCAGTTATTCTAACCGTCTTGACGAGCAGTACTTC.

This clone was seen a single time. The gene calls are TRBV4-2 and TRBJ2-3; 9 bases match TRBD2. The CDR3 extends over 16 amino acids. Germline lookup yields CDR1 LGHNA and CDR2 YNFKEQ. V shed 0 bases, J shed 6 bases, and the junction held 7 bases outside the gene matches. CDR3 loop: CASSQDIGGRADTQYF. DNA for the CDR3: TGTGCCAGCAGCCAAGATATCGGCGGGAGGGCGGATACGCAGTATTTT.

This clone was observed a single time. This CDR3 reads CASSLDSPAYEQYF. CDR3 sequence (DNA): TGCGCCAGCAGCTTAGACAGTCCGGCCTACGAGCAGTACTTC. The rearrangement uses TRBV5-1 and TRBJ2-7, with a tentative D call TRBD1 (5 bases). There are 14 residues in the CDR3. From germline, CDR1 is SGHRS and CDR2 YFSETQ. Trimming shortened V by 2 bases and J by 2 bases, and 11 bases separated the two germline ends.

The chain has TRBV6-2 or TRBV6-3 and TRBJ1-5, with TRBD1 matching over 7 bases. CDR3 length equals 16 residues. V gave up 5 bases and J gave up 1 base; unmatched junction bases: 8. CDR1 and CDR2 from the germline V gene are MNHEY and SVGEGT. In nucleotides, the CDR3 is TGTGCCAGCAGTCCATTGACAGGGTCAAGCAATCAGCCCCAGCATTTT. Translation gives CASSPLTGSSNQPQHF.

The chain joins TRBV10-3 to TRBJ2-2, with 12 nucleotides matching TRBD2. CDR1 and CDR2 (germline): ENHRY, SYGVKD. V gave up 4 bases and J gave up 6 bases; unmatched junction bases: 6. This CDR3 has 16 residues. The CDR3 region is CAISVSSGGASGELFF. The CDR3 DNA reads TGTGCCATCAGTGTTTCTAGCGGGGGGGCGTCCGGGGAGCTGTTTTTT.

V usage is TRBV4-3 and J usage is TRBJ2-5; 8 bases are a match to TRBD2. Germline-derived CDR1 and CDR2 are LGHNA and YSLEER. The CDR3 consists of 20 residues. The V and J ends lost 0 bases and 2 bases, in that order; junction bases with no gene match: 17. CDR3 bases: TGCGCCAGCAGCCAAGATTTTGGACTAGCTCCCGCATTACCACAAGAGACCCAGTACTTC. Encoded protein: CASSQDFGLAPALPQETQYF.

The chain combines TRBV6-2 or TRBV6-3 with TRBJ2-7, with D tentatively TRBD2 (5 bases). CDR1 MNHEY and CDR2 SVGEGT come from the germline V gene. The germline V and J ends were trimmed by 0 bases and 3 bases, with 12 bases remaining between them. The CDR3 is made up of 15 amino acids. The CDR3 DNA is TGTGCCAGCAGTTACTCGCCCACTAGTTACTACGAGCAGTACTTC. It is translated as CASSYSPTSYYEQYF.

The CDR3 DNA reads as TGTGCCAGCAGCCCCTCCGGACAGGGAAATAATGAAAAACTGTTTTTT. This codes for CASSPSGQGNNEKLFF. The V call is TRBV9, the J call TRBJ1-4; the match to TRBD1 covers 8 bases. The CDR3 is 16 residues long. V shed 4 bases, J shed 4 bases, and the junction held 9 bases outside the gene matches. Germline CDR1 SGDLS, CDR2 YYNGEE.

The chain couples TRBV5-1 to TRBJ1-2; the D is unclear. V was trimmed by 0 bases and J by 7 bases, leaving 13 bases between them. The CDR3 is 14 amino acids. CDR1 and CDR2 from the germline V gene are SGHRS and YFSETQ. CDR3: CASSLVTGVSGYTF. For the CDR3, the DNA is TGCGCCAGCAGCTTGGTTACTGGAGTTAGTGGCTACACCTTC.

This clone was picked up many times. V is TRBV6-5 and J is TRBJ2-7; D is undetermined. The CDR3 contains 14 residues. Trimming shortened V by 0 bases and J by 0 bases, and 6 bases separated the two germline ends. The V gene's germline CDR1 is MNHEY and CDR2 SVGAGI. In DNA, the CDR3 is TGTGCCAGCAGTTACTCGAGAAACTCCTACGAGCAGTACTTC. Its translation: CASSYSRNSYEQYF.

V gene TRBV7-2 combines with J gene TRBJ1-2, with D tentatively TRBD1 (6 bases). Trimming left V 6 bases short and J 0 bases short, with 14 bases between. Germline CDR1 is SGHTA and CDR2 is FQGNSA. The CDR3 sequence is 15 residues long. The CDR3 region has the DNA TGTGCCAGCAGTTACGACAGGATAGCTAACTATGGCTACACCTTC. Its protein is CASSYDRIANYGYTF. The whole variable domain, filled in from reference TRBV7-2 and TRBJ1-2, reads GAGVSQSPSNKVTEKGKDVELRCDPISGHTALYWYRQSLGQGLEFLIYFQGNSAPDKSGLPSDRFSAERTGGSVSTLTIQRTQQEDSAVYLCASSYDRIANYGYTFGSGTRLTVV.

The chain links TRBV18 to TRBJ1-4, with 9 nucleotides matching TRBD1. V was pared by 6 bases and J by 5 bases, with 4 bases of the junction left unmatched. In germline, CDR1 is KGHSH, CDR2 LQKENI. The CDR3 sequence is 14 residues long. CDR3 amino acids: CASSSGTGNEKLFF. In nucleotides, the CDR3 is TGTGCCAGCTCCTCCGGGACAGGGAATGAAAAACTGTTTTTT. The complete variable domain, with remaining parts taken from reference TRBV18 and TRBJ1-4, reads NAGVMQNPRHLVRRRGQEARLRCSPMKGHSHVYWYRQLPEEGLKFMVYLQKENIIDESGMPKERFSAEFPKEGPSILRIQQVVRGDSAAYFCASSSGTGNEKLFFGSGTQLSVL.

As concerns this clone: The same CDR3 arises from other DNA sequences in this sample as well. The chain has TRBV18 and TRBJ1-5; the match to TRBD1 covers 7 bases. Germline loops: CDR1 KGHSH, CDR2 LQKENI. This CDR3 spans 15 amino acids. V shed 3 bases and J 0 bases; nucleotides not matched to a gene: 2. This CDR3 is CASSPTGDSNQPQHF. The CDR3 DNA reads as TGTGCCAGCTCACCTACAGGGGATAGCAATCAGCCCCAGCATTTT.

This clone was detected many times. The chain's CDR3 is CAIRDRGTGELFF. The CDR3 DNA follows: TGTGCCATCAGGGACAGGGGGACCGGGGAGCTGTTTTTT. V gene TRBV24-1 combines with J gene TRBJ2-2; TRBD1 matches at 11 bases. Germline CDR1 reads KGHDR; CDR2 reads SFDVKD. J was trimmed by 5 bases and V by 11 bases; bases with no gene match: 3. This CDR3 is built from 13 residues.

The chain recombines TRBV5-5 with TRBJ2-7; D is undetermined. V was trimmed by 0 bases and J by 1 base, leaving 11 bases between them. CDR3 length: 15 amino acids. Germline V CDR1 and CDR2: SGHKS, YYEKEE (reference sequence). This CDR3 is CASSLAWLESYEQYF. Here the CDR3 DNA reads TGTGCCAGCAGCTTGGCTTGGCTAGAATCCTACGAGCAGTACTTC.

This clone was picked up one time. V and J are TRBV5-5 and TRBJ1-6; tentatively, D is TRBD1 (6 bases). Germline loops: CDR1 SGHKS, CDR2 YYEKEE (reference sequence). Trimming cost V 0 bases and J 5 bases, with 12 bases left between them. The CDR3 runs 16 residues. This chain's CDR3 is CASSLVWGGDNSPLHF. The CDR3, as DNA: TGTGCCAGCAGCTTGGTTTGGGGGGGCGATAATTCACCCCTCCACTTT.

The chain recombines TRBV12-3 or TRBV12-4 with TRBJ1-5, with D hard to call. This CDR3 has 13 residues. V dropped 3 bases and J dropped 5 bases, with 8 bases sitting between them. CDR3 sequence (DNA): TGTGCCAGCAGTTTGGACTTAGATCAGCCCCAGCATTTT. It is translated as CASSLDLDQPQHF.